The 29 T cell receptor beta chains listed next were all sequenced from one sample in a study of T-cell memory formation after mild COVID-19 (dated by TCRdb to about 2021). Libraries came from 5' RACE. TCRdb records Illumina NovaSeq 6000 as the sequencer. In TCRdb, the public reads were trimmed at Q25 with fastp and aligned with MiXCR, with productive beta chains retained. Every CDR3 protein is listed once, alongside the most common genes and DNA of its rows. Present in this sample are some 88,000 distinct CDR3 sequences, about 23% of which were seen just once. The top ten constitute roughly two fifths of the sample. The specimen was PBMCs or a T cell subset sorted from them (not recorded which). All receptors come from a man aged 18 to 30 who had mild COVID-19 (a few samples of this study predate the infection). The sample titles of this study are shuffled in the database, so cell type and time point are left out; the donor was told from shared clones.

This sequence joins TRBV2 and TRBJ2-7; 10 bases are a match to TRBD2. Germline V gene lookup returns CDR1 SNHLY and CDR2 FYNNEI. V gave up 4 bases and J gave up 2 bases; unmatched junction bases: 2. The CDR3 is 14 amino acids. The CDR3 sequence: CASSAAGGTYEQYV. CDR3 coding DNA: TGTGCCAGCAGTGCAGCGGGGGGGACCTACGAGCAGTACGTC.

V gene TRBV7-8 combines with J gene TRBJ2-6; 12 positions agree with TRBD1. From germline, CDR1 is SGHVS and CDR2 FQNEAQ. V lost 3 bases and J lost 2; bases outside the gene matches: 2. This CDR3 spans 17 amino acids. CDR3 coding DNA: TGTGCCAGCAGCTTTGGGACAGGGGGCGCTGGGGCCAACGTCCTGACTTTC. It codes for CASSFGTGGAGANVLTF.

CDR3 sequence reads: CATSGGSDTQYF. As DNA, the CDR3 is TGTGCCACCTCGGGGGGTTCAGATACGCAGTATTTT. The gene calls are TRBV5-6 and TRBJ2-3, with TRBD2 matching over 7 bases. The ends lost 9 bases at V and 4 bases at J; junction bases unmatched: 5. Looked up from germline, CDR1 is SGHDT and CDR2 is YYEEEE. The CDR3 runs to 12 residues.

This clonotype appeared once. The CDR3 sequence: CSVEGTMSSYNEQFF. The CDR3 DNA follows: TGCAGCGTTGAAGGGACAATGAGCTCCTACAATGAGCAGTTCTTC. The J gene is TRBJ2-1, the V gene TRBV29-1; the D gene is possibly TRBD1 (5 bases). The V end was cut by 1 base, the J end by 0 bases, with 10 bases between. CDR1 is SQVTM and CDR2 is ANQGSEA in the germline V gene. CDR3 length: 15 residues.

The V call is TRBV5-6, the J call TRBJ2-7; D gene uncertain. Trimming stripped 2 bases from V and 0 bases from J, with 9 bases between. The V gene's germline CDR1 is SGHDT and CDR2 YYEEEE. This CDR3 region has 14 residues. Here the CDR3 DNA reads TGTGCCAGCAGCTTATGGACGGACTCCTACGAGCAGTACGTC. Its translation: CASSLWTDSYEQYV.

V usage is TRBV24-1 and J usage is TRBJ2-1; D may be TRBD1 (6 bases). CDR1 and CDR2 from the germline V gene are KGHDR and SFDVKD. This CDR3 region has 15 residues. Trimming stripped 3 bases from V and 6 bases from J, with 14 bases between. The CDR3 DNA follows: TGTGCCACCAGTGATCACAGGGTTTGGGGCAATGAGCAGTTCTTC. Translation: CATSDHRVWGNEQFF.

This clonotype has just a few counts. The rearrangement joins TRBV6-2 or TRBV6-3 to TRBJ2-7, with 9 bases that match TRBD2. The CDR3 consists of 12 residues. V lost 6 bases and J lost 12; bases outside the gene matches: 9. Germline CDR1 reads MNHEY; CDR2 reads SVGEGT. Here the CDR3 reads CASSPLAGWRYF. The CDR3 nucleotides read TGTGCCAGCAGCCCTCTAGCGGGGTGGCGGTACTTC.

The chain links TRBV6-5 to TRBJ1-1; D unresolved. The CDR3 loop spans 15 amino acids. Trimming removed 6 bases at V and 0 bases at J, with 14 bases between. Germline loops: CDR1 MNHEY, CDR2 SVGAGI. The CDR3 is CASSRLTQMNTEAFF. For the CDR3, the DNA is TGTGCCAGCAGCCGCCTAACACAAATGAACACTGAAGCTTTCTTT.

The chain has TRBV20-1 and TRBJ2-1; the match to TRBD1 covers 10 bases. Trimming took 6 bases from V and 6 from J; bases not matched to a gene: 2. The CDR3 spans 12 residues. The V gene's germline CDR1 is DFQATT and CDR2 SNEGSKA (reference sequence). As DNA, the CDR3 is TGCAGTGCGTGGACAGGGGGCAATGAGCAGTTCTTC. Protein product: CSAWTGGNEQFF.

CDR3 amino acids: CASKAGVGSGANVLTF. The CDR3 DNA reads TGTGCCAGCAAGGCAGGGGTCGGCTCTGGGGCCAACGTCCTGACTTTC. This rearrangement joins TRBV6-1 to TRBJ2-6; weak D call: TRBD1 (6 bases). This CDR3 region has 16 residues. Germline CDR1 MNHNS, CDR2 SASEGT. V gave up 7 bases and J gave up 0 bases, with 13 bases separating them.

DNA of the CDR3: TGCGCCACTAGCGCCGGGGGGGCTAACAATGAGCAGTTCTTC. It specifies CATSAGGANNEQFF. The V and J genes are TRBV5-1 and TRBJ2-1, with 8 positions matching TRBD2. The CDR3 spans 14 residues. The V gene's germline CDR1 is SGHRS and CDR2 YFSETQ. J lost 5 bases, V lost 9 bases, and 10 bases had no gene match.

This clonotype was detected a few times. This rearrangement joins TRBV12-3 or TRBV12-4 to TRBJ2-1; TRBD1 aligns across 11 bases. This CDR3 spans 15 amino acids. V was pared by 4 bases and J by 6 bases, with 5 bases of the junction left unmatched. The CDR3 nucleotides are TGTGCCAGCAGTTCGGGACAGGGGGGTCTCAATGAGCAGTTCTTC. Translated: CASSSGQGGLNEQFF.

For this clonotype: One junction end does not reproduce the germline sequence, and a read error may be involved. CDR3 sequence reads: CASSAYLAADEQLF. The DNA of the CDR3 is TGTGCCAGCAGCGCTTACTTAGCGGCCGATGAGCAGTTATTC. The V and J genes are TRBV7-2 and TRBJ2-1, with D possibly TRBD2 on 6 matching bases. The CDR3 is 14 residues long. Germline V gene sequence: CDR1 SGHTA, CDR2 FQGNSA.

CDR3 nucleotides: TGCAGTGCTAGGACACCGGGTCTTGCTGGTGAGACCCAGTACTTC. It yields the protein CSARTPGLAGETQYF. This chain connects TRBV20-1 to TRBJ2-5; D gene unclear. V was clipped by 3 bases and J by 5 bases, with 19 bases between them. This CDR3 has 15 amino acids. Germline V gene lookup returns CDR1 DFQATT and CDR2 SNEGSKA (reference sequence).

This clonotype was observed a handful of times. This chain connects TRBV20-1 to TRBJ2-2, with 9 bases that match TRBD2. V trimming: 5 bases; J trimming: 3 bases; junction bases outside the gene matches: 7. Germline lookup yields CDR1 DFQATT and CDR2 SNEGSKA (reference sequence). The length of the CDR3 is 15 residues. The CDR3 protein is CSASQAGGYTGELFF. CDR3 coding DNA: TGCAGTGCTTCCCAAGCGGGGGGTTACACCGGGGAGCTGTTTTTT.

V is TRBV10-3 and J is TRBJ2-5; a weak D match, TRBD1 (5 bases). V lost 4 bases to trimming and J lost 3 bases, with 9 bases between them. The CDR3 contains 13 residues. CDR1 is ENHRY and CDR2 is SYGVKD in the germline V gene. In nucleotides, the CDR3 is TGTGCCATCAGTGCAGGGCACGAAGAGACCCAGTACTTC. Encoded protein: CAISAGHEETQYF.

The sample holds many counts of this clonotype. CDR3 loop: CASSLDRKDGYTF. CDR3 DNA sequence: TGTGCCAGCAGCTTAGATAGAAAGGACGGCTACACCTTC. The rearrangement links TRBV7-3 to TRBJ1-2, with no clear D. Germline CDR1 SGHTA, CDR2 FQGTGA. The CDR3 length is 13 residues. The germline V and J ends were trimmed by 2 bases and 8 bases, with 12 bases remaining between them. Combining the CDR3 with reference TRBV7-3 and TRBJ1-2 gives the whole variable domain GAGVSQTPSNKVTEKGKYVELRCDPISGHTALYWYRQSLGQGPEFLIYFQGTGAADDSGLPNDRFFAVRPEGSVSTLKIQRTERGDSAVYLCASSLDRKDGYTFGSGTRLTVV.

The chain uses TRBV7-2 and TRBJ2-7; 8 bases agree with TRBD1. V was pared by 1 base and J by 4 bases, with 3 bases of the junction left unmatched. The CDR3 extends over 14 amino acids. The germline V gene encodes CDR1 SGHTA and CDR2 FQGNSA. The chain's CDR3 is CASSLGTGNYEQYV. The CDR3 nucleotides are TGTGCCAGCAGCTTAGGGACAGGGAATTACGAGCAGTACGTC.

The CDR3 here is CASSSILAGTYNEQFF. The CDR3 nucleotides are TGTGCCAGCAGCTCTATACTAGCGGGGACCTACAATGAGCAGTTCTTC. The chain links TRBV5-4 to TRBJ2-1; TRBD2 agrees at 10 bases. V gave up 3 bases and J gave up 2 bases; unmatched junction bases: 5. CDR1 is SGHNT, CDR2 YYREEE, per germline (reference sequence). CDR3 length: 16 residues.

V and J are TRBV4-1 and TRBJ1-5, with unresolved D. The CDR3 extends over 15 amino acids. Germline V gene lookup returns CDR1 MGHRA and CDR2 YSYEKL. Trimming took 0 bases from V and 7 from J, leaving 13 bases between them. The DNA of the CDR3 is TGCGCCAGCAGCCAAGATTCGCCCGGTAGGCAGCCCCAGCATTTT. Translated: CASSQDSPGRQPQHF.

V and J are TRBV5-1 and TRBJ2-3, with D uncertain. Germline-derived CDR1 and CDR2 are SGHRS and YFSETQ. The CDR3 is 11 residues long. The V end was cut by 5 bases, the J end by 2 bases, with 3 bases between. CDR3 in DNA: TGCGCCAGCAGGACCACAGATACGCAGTATTTT. Its protein is CASRTTDTQYF.

The rearrangement joins TRBV9 to TRBJ1-2; TRBD1 matches at 7 bases. From germline, CDR1 is SGDLS and CDR2 YYNGEE. The V segment lost 0 bases and the J segment 6 bases; nucleotides outside the gene matches: 8. The CDR3 contains 15 residues. For the CDR3, the DNA is TGTGCCAGCAGCGTAGTCTCGACAGGGTACGATGGCTACACCTTC. As protein: CASSVVSTGYDGYTF.

The CDR3 spells CASSSSSQPQHF. CDR3 in DNA: TGTGCCAGCAGCTCTAGCTCTCAGCCCCAGCATTTT. This sequence joins TRBV7-9 and TRBJ1-5; D remains unclear. This CDR3 spans 12 amino acids. Germline V CDR1 and CDR2: SEHNR, FQNEAQ (reference sequence). V was cut by 4 bases and J by 6 bases, with 7 bases left in between. The full variable domain, completed using reference TRBV7-9 and TRBJ1-5, is DTGVSQNPRHKITKRGQNVTFRCDPISEHNRLYWYRQTLGQGPEFLTYFQNEAQLEKSRLLSDRFSAERPKGSFSTLEIQRTEQGDSAMYLCASSSSSQPQHFGDGTRLSIL.

This clonotype was seen more than once but under ten times. CDR3 in amino acids: CAISESGLDTYSTDTQYF. CDR3 bases: TGTGCCATCAGTGAGTCAGGTCTGGACACCTATAGCACAGATACGCAGTATTTT. The rearrangement joins TRBV10-3 to TRBJ2-3; TRBD1 might be the D (5 bases). Trimming removed 0 bases from V and 0 bases from J, with 16 bases in between. Germline V gene lookup returns CDR1 ENHRY and CDR2 SYGVKD. The CDR3 is made up of 18 amino acids.

Only a few counts were recorded for this clonotype. The gene calls are TRBV6-4 and TRBJ2-1; D may be TRBD1 (5 bases). Between the trimmed V and J ends, which lost 4 bases and 6 bases, there was a span of 16 bases. The CDR3 extends over 15 amino acids. Germline V gene lookup returns CDR1 MRHNA and CDR2 SNTAGT. This CDR3 reads CASSARAMSVNEQFF. The DNA for the CDR3 is TGTGCCAGCAGTGCCAGGGCGATGTCCGTCAATGAGCAGTTCTTC.

This clonotype was found a few times. The gene calls are TRBV12-3 or TRBV12-4 and TRBJ2-5; the match to TRBD2 covers 8 bases. Trimming at V came to 6 bases and at J to 9 bases, leaving 3 bases not matched to a gene. There are 11 residues in the CDR3. The CDR3 coding sequence is TGTGCCAGCAGCCCGGGGGGGGCCCAGTACTTC. It yields the protein CASSPGGAQYF.

The chain joins TRBV27 to TRBJ2-1; 10 bases are shared with TRBD1. V was clipped by 4 bases and J by 8 bases; unmatched bases: 17. The CDR3 length is 18 residues. The germline V gene has CDR1 MNHEY and CDR2 SMNVEV (reference sequence). In DNA form, the CDR3 reads TGTGCCAGCAGTTCGGGTCTTTCCGGGACAGGGGAACTCTATGAGCAGTTCTTC. Protein product: CASSSGLSGTGELYEQFF.

The rearrangement uses TRBV6-2 or TRBV6-3 and TRBJ2-1; TRBD1 agrees at 7 bases. The CDR3 has 15 amino acids. After removal of 4 bases from V and 3 bases from J, the junction contained 6 bases not matched to a gene. The germline V gene encodes CDR1 MNHEY and CDR2 SVGEGT. Written as DNA, the CDR3 is TGTGCCAGCAGTTTCAGGGACAGTATCTACAATGAGCAGTTCTTC. It specifies CASSFRDSIYNEQFF.

The rearrangement joins TRBV5-4 to TRBJ1-1; no definite D call. The V gene's germline CDR1 is SGHNT and CDR2 YYREEE (reference sequence). V dropped 5 bases and J dropped 4 bases, with 9 bases sitting between them. This CDR3 is 12 amino acids long. DNA for the CDR3: TGTGCCAGCAGGGTGGGATCCACTGAAGCTTTCTTT. Its protein is CASRVGSTEAFF. Full variable domain (remainder filled in from reference TRBV5-4 and TRBJ1-1): ETGVTQSPTHLIKTRGQQVTLRCSSQSGHNTVSWYQQALGQGPQFIFQYYREEENGRGNFPPRFSGLQFPNYSSELNVNALELDDSALYLCASRVGSTEAFFGQGTRLTVV.